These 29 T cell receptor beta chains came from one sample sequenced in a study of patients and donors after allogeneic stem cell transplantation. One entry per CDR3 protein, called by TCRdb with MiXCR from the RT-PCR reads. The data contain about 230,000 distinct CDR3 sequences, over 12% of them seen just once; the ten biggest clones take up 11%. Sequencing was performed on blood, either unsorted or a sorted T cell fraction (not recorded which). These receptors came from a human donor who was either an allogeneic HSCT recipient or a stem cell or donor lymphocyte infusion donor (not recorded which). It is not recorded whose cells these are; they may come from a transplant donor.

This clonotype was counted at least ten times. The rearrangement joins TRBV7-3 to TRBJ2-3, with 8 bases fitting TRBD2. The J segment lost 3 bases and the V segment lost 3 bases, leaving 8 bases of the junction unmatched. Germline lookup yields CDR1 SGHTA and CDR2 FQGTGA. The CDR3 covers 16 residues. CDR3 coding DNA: TGTGCCAGCAGCTTGGTAGCGGGATGGGGTACAGATACGCAGTATTTT. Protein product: CASSLVAGWGTDTQYF.

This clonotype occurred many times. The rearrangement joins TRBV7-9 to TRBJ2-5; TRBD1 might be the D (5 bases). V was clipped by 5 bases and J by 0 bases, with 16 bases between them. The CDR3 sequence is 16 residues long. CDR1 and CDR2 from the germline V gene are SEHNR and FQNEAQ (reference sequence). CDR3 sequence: CASSNSNRPYQETQYF. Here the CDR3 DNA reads TGTGCCAGCAGCAACAGCAACAGGCCGTACCAAGAGACCCAGTACTTC.

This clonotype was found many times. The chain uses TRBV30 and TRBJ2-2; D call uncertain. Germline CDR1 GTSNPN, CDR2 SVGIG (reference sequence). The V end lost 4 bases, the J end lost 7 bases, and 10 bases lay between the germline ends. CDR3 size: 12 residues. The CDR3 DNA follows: TGTGCCTGGAAAAGACAAGGCGGGGAGCTGTTTTTT. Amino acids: CAWKRQGGELFF.

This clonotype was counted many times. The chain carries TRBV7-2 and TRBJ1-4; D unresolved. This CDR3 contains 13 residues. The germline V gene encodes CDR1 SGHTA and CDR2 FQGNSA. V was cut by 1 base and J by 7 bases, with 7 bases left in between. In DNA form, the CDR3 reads TGTGCCAGCAGCTTAGGGGGTTTTGAAAAACTGTTTTTT. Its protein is CASSLGGFEKLFF.

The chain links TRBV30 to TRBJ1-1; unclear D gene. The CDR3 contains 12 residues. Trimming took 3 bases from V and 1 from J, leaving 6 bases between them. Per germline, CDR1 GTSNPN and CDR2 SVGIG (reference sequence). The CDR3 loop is CAWRWWNTEAFF. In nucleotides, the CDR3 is TGTGCCTGGAGGTGGTGGAACACTGAAGCTTTCTTT.

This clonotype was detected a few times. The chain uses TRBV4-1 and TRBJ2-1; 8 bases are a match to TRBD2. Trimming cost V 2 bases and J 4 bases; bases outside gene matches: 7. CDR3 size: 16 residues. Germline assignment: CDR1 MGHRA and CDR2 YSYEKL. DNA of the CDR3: TGCGCCAGCAGCCAAACGAGACTAGCGATTTACAATGAGCAGTTCTTC. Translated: CASSQTRLAIYNEQFF.

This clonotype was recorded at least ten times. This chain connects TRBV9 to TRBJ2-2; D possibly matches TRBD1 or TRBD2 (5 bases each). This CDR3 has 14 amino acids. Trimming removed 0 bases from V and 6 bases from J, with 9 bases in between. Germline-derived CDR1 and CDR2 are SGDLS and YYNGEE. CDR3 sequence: CASSVVMGAGELFF. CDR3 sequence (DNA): TGTGCCAGCAGCGTAGTGATGGGGGCCGGGGAGCTGTTTTTT.

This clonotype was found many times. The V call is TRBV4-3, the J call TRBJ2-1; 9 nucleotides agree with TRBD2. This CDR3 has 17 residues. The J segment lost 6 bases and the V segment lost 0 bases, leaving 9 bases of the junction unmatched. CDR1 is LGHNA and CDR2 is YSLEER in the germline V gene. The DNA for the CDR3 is TGCGCCAGCAGCCAAGATCCTTCGCGGGGGGGCCTCAATGAGCAGTTCTTC. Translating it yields CASSQDPSRGGLNEQFF.

CDR3 in amino acids: CASSLLRVGTGVADTQYF. CDR3 DNA sequence: TGTGCCAGCAGTTTATTACGGGTGGGGACAGGGGTGGCGGATACGCAGTATTTT. The chain employs TRBV12-3 or TRBV12-4 and TRBJ2-3, with 10 bases that match TRBD1. The CDR3 sequence is 18 residues long. With V trimmed by 2 bases and J by 6 bases, 14 bases remained unmatched.

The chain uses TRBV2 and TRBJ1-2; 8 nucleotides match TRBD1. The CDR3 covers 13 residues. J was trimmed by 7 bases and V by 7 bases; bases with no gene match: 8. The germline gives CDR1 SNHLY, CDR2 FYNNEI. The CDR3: CASKDREKGGYTF. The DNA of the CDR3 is TGTGCCAGCAAGGACAGGGAGAAGGGTGGCTACACCTTC.

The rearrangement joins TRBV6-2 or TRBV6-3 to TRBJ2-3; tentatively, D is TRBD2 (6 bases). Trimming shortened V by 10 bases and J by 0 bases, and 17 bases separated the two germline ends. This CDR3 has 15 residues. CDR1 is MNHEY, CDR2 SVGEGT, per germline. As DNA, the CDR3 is TGTGCCATCAAATCGGGTAGCGGAAGCACAGATACGCAGTATTTT. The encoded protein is CAIKSGSGSTDTQYF.

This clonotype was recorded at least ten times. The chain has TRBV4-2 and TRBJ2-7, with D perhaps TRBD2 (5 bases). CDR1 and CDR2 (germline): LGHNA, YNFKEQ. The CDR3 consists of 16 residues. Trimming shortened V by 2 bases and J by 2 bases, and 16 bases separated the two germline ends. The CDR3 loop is CASSQLHSAGPYEQYF. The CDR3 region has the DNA TGTGCCAGCAGCCAACTTCACTCGGCGGGCCCCTACGAGCAGTACTTC.

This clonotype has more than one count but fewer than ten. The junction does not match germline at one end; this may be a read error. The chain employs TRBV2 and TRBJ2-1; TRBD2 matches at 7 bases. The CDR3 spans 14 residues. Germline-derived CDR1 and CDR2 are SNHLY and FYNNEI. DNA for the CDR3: TGTGCCAGCAGTGAAACGAACGCGCCTAGCGGTTCCAGTTTC. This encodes CASSETNAPSGSSF.

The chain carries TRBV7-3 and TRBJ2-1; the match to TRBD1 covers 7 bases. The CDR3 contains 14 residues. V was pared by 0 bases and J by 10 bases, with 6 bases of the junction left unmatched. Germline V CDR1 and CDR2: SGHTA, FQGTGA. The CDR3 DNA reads TGTGCCAGCAGCTTAACCCCCACAGGGGACGAGCAGTTCTTC. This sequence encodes CASSLTPTGDEQFF.

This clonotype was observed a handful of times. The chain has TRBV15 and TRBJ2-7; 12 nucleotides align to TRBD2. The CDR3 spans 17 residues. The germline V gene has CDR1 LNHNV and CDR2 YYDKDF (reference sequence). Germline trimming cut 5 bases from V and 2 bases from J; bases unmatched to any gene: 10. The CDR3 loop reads CATSRKLAGGPTYEQYF. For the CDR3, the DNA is TGTGCCACCAGCCGAAAACTAGCGGGAGGACCCACCTACGAGCAGTACTTC.

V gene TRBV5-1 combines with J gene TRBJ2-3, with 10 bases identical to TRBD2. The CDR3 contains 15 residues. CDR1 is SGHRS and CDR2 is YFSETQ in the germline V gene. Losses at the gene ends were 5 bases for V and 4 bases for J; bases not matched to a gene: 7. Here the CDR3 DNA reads TGCGCCAGCAGACCTAGCGGGAGCGGGGCAGATACGCAGTATTTT. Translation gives CASRPSGSGADTQYF.

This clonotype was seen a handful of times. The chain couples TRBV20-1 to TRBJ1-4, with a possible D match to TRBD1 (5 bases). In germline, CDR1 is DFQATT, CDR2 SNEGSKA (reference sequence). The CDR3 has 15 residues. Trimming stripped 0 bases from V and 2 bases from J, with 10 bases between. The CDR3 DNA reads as TGCAGTGCTAGAGATCCTCAGGGTACTAATGAAAAACTGTTTTTT. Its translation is CSARDPQGTNEKLFF.

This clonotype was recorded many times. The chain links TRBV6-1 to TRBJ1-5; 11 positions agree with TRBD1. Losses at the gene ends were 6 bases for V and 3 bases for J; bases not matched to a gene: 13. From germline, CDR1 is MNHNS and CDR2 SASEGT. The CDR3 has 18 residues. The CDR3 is CASRLGQGAGGFNQPQHF. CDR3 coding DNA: TGTGCCAGCAGGCTCGGACAGGGGGCGGGGGGCTTCAATCAGCCCCAGCATTTT.

The CDR3 bases are TGCGCCAGCAGCTCGGACGGCAGGGGGCGGGCCGGGACCCAGTACTTC. Amino acids: CASSSDGRGRAGTQYF. The chain carries TRBV5-1 and TRBJ2-5; 8 bases align to TRBD1. V gave up 3 bases and J gave up 7 bases; unmatched junction bases: 14. The length of the CDR3 is 16 residues. Germline V gene lookup returns CDR1 SGHRS and CDR2 YFSETQ.

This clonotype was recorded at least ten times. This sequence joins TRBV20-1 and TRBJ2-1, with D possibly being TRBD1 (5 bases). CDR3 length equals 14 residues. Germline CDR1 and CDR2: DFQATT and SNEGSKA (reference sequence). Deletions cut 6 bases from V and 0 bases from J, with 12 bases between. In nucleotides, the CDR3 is TGCAGTGCCCAAACAGGAGTCTCCTACAATGAGCAGTTCTTC. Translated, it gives CSAQTGVSYNEQFF.

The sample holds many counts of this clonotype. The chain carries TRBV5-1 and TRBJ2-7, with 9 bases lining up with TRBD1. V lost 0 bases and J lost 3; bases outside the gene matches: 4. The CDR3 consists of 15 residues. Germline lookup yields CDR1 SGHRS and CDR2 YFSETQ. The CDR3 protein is CASSLATGGYYEQYF. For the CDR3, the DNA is TGCGCCAGCAGCTTGGCGACAGGGGGTTACTACGAGCAGTACTTC.

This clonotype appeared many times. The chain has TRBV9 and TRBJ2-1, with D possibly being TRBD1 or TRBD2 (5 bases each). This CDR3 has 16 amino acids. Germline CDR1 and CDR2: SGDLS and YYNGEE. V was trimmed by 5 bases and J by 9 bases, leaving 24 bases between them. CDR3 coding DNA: TGTGCCAGCAGTATCACGGGGCAAGCTAGTCTGGGTGAGCAGTTCTTC. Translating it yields CASSITGQASLGEQFF.

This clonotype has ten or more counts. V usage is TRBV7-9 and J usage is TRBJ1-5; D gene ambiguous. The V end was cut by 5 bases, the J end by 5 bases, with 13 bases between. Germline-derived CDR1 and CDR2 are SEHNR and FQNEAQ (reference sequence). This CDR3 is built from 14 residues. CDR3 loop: CASSPWGSDQPQHF. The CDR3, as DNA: TGTGCCAGCAGCCCGTGGGGTTCCGATCAGCCCCAGCATTTT. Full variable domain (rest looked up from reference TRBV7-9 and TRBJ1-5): DTGVSQNPRHKITKRGQNVTFRCDPISEHNRLYWYRQTLGQGPEFLTYFQNEAQLEKSRLLSDRFSAERPKGSFSTLEIQRTEQGDSAMYLCASSPWGSDQPQHFGDGTRLSIL.

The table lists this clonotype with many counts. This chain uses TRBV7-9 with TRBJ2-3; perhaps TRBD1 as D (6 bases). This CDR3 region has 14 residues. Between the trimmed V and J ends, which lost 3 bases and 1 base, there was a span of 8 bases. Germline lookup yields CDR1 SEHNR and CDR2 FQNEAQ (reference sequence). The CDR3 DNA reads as TGTGCCAGCAGCTTTGACAGGCGCACAGATACGCAGTATTTT. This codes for CASSFDRRTDTQYF.

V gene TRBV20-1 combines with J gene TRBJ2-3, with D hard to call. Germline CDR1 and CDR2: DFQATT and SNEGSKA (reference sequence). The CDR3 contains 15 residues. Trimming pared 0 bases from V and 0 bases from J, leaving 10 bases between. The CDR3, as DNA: TGCAGTGCTAGAGATCCCAGAACTAGCACAGATACGCAGTATTTT. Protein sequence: CSARDPRTSTDTQYF.

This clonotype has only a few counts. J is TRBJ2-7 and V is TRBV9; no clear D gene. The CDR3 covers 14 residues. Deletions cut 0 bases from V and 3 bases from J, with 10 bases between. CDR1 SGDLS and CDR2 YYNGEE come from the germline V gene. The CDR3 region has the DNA TGTGCCAGCAGCGTAGGGGAAAACAGCTACGAGCAGTACTTC. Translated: CASSVGENSYEQYF.

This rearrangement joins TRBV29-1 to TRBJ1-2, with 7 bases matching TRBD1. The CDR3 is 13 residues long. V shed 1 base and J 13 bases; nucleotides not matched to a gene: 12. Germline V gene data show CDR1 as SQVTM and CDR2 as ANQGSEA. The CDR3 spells CSVEGSMRGRSTF. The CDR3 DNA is TGCAGCGTTGAAGGGTCCATGAGGGGGCGGTCCACCTTC.

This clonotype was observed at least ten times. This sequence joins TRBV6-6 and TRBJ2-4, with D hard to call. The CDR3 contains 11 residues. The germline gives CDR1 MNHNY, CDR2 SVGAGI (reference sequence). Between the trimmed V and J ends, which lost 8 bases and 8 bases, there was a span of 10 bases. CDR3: CASSLIDIQYF. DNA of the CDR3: TGTGCCAGCTCCTTGATCGACATTCAGTACTTC.

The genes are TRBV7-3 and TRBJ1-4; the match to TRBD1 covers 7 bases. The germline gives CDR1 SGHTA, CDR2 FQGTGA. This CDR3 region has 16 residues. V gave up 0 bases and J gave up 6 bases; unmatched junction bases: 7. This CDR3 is CASSLTGRGRDEKLFF. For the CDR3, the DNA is TGTGCCAGCAGCTTAACTGGCAGGGGGAGGGATGAAAAACTGTTTTTT.